Listed here are 14 T cell receptor beta chains from one sample, sequenced in a study of blood T cell repertoires in COVID-19. This table comes from immunoSEQ multiplex PCR, and its TCRdb copy is limited to in-frame clones, with some not included. The data hold fewer than 150,000 clones, with roughly 80% observed a single time. Sequencing used peripheral blood. These TCRs come from a man in his 70s with acute or convalescent COVID-19.

This chain links TRBV7-2 with TRBJ1-2; no firm D call. Germline V gives CDR1 SGHTA, CDR2 FQGNSA. Trimming removed 3 bases from V and 2 bases from J, with 10 bases in between. The CDR3 loop spans 14 amino acids. The CDR3 region has the DNA TGTGCCAGCAGCTTCGACGGGTCAAACTATGGCTACACCTTC. Protein product: CASSFDGSNYGYTF.

The chain has TRBV11-3 and TRBJ1-1, with a possible D match to TRBD1 (6 bases). The CDR3 loop spans 14 amino acids. Trimming pared 0 bases from V and 9 bases from J, leaving 14 bases between. Germline V CDR1 and CDR2: SGHNT, YENEEA. CDR3 residues: CASSLDRTTGKAFF. The DNA of the CDR3 is TGTGCCAGCAGCTTAGACCGGACAACAGGGAAAGCTTTCTTT. Full variable domain (outside the CDR3, taken from reference TRBV11-3 and TRBJ1-1): EAGVVQSPRYKIIEKKQPVAFWCNPISGHNTLYWYLQNLGQGPELLIRYENEEAVDDSQLPKDRFSAERLKGVDSTLKIQPAELGDSAVYLCASSLDRTTGKAFFGQGTRLTVV.

Only a few counts were recorded for this clone. The chain couples TRBV15 to TRBJ1-5; D is undetermined. The CDR3 totals 14 residues. Trimming shortened V by 4 bases and J by 0 bases, and 7 bases separated the two germline ends. Germline-derived CDR1 and CDR2 are LNHNV and YYDKDF (reference sequence). The CDR3 DNA is TGTGCCACCAGCAAAGGAGTTAGCAATCAGCCCCAGCATTTT. Translated: CATSKGVSNQPQHF. The whole variable domain, remainder taken from reference TRBV15 and TRBJ1-5, is DAMVIQNPRYQVTQFGKPVTLSCSQTLNHNVMYWYQQKSSQAPKLLFHYYDKDFNNEADTPDNFQSRRPNTSFCFLDIRSPGLGDTAMYLCATSKGVSNQPQHFGDGTRLSIL.

This chain uses TRBV27 with TRBJ1-1; the match to TRBD1 covers 7 bases. The V and J ends lost 6 bases and 5 bases, in that order; junction bases with no gene match: 6. The germline V gene encodes CDR1 MNHEY and CDR2 SMNVEV (reference sequence). CDR3 length: 13 residues. The CDR3 sequence is CASRLTGRTEAFF. CDR3 in DNA: TGTGCCAGCAGGCTGACAGGGCGAACTGAAGCTTTCTTT.

The genes are TRBV5-6 and TRBJ2-1; TRBD2 is a possible D gene (6 bases). Looked up from germline, CDR1 is SGHDT and CDR2 is YYEEEE. V shed 7 bases and J shed 5 bases, with 13 bases lying between them. The CDR3 consists of 13 residues. CDR3 DNA sequence: TGTGCCAGCGGGAGGACCTCGAACAATGAGCAGTTCTTC. Protein product: CASGRTSNNEQFF.

V usage is TRBV28 and J usage is TRBJ2-7; no clear D. This CDR3 has 12 amino acids. Germline-derived CDR1 and CDR2 are MDHEN and SYDVKM. Trimming took off 3 bases at V and 6 bases at J, with 9 bases between the two ends. The CDR3 DNA sequence: TGTGCCAGCAGTTTCCCAAGCACCGAGCAGTACTTC. Protein sequence: CASSFPSTEQYF.

This chain uses TRBV27 with TRBJ2-7, with TRBD2 as a possible D gene (5 bases). V was pared by 6 bases and J by 3 bases, with 18 bases between. Looked up from germline, CDR1 is MNHEY and CDR2 is SMNVEV (reference sequence). CDR3 length: 15 amino acids. The CDR3: CASSRRVRAGYEQYF. The CDR3 DNA sequence: TGTGCCAGCAGCAGAAGGGTGAGGGCTGGCTACGAGCAGTACTTC.

The chain combines TRBV28 with TRBJ2-3, with TRBD2 identical over 8 bases. Germline V gene lookup returns CDR1 MDHEN and CDR2 SYDVKM. The CDR3 totals 13 residues. V lost 8 bases to trimming and J lost 4 bases; unmatched junction nucleotides: 5. The CDR3 nucleotides are TGTGCCAGCGGACGGGGGGGCGCAGATACGCAGTATTTT. It specifies CASGRGGADTQYF.

The chain recombines TRBV19 with TRBJ1-3; a possible D gene is TRBD1 (6 bases). Germline CDR1 LNHDA, CDR2 SQIVND (reference sequence). This CDR3 is built from 15 residues. Trimming took off 9 bases at V and 2 bases at J, with 17 bases between the two ends. The CDR3 loop is CASLQGSGAGNTIYF. As DNA, the CDR3 is TGTGCCAGCCTGCAGGGGTCCGGCGCTGGAAACACCATATATTTT.

The chain has TRBV19 and TRBJ2-7; the D gene is possibly TRBD2 (6 bases). The CDR3 consists of 13 residues. The germline gives CDR1 LNHDA, CDR2 SQIVND (reference sequence). The ends were cut back, 8 bases at V and 3 bases at J, with 14 bases in the middle. CDR3 protein: CASGSGVHYEQYF. The DNA for the CDR3 is TGTGCCAGTGGGTCGGGGGTCCACTACGAGCAGTACTTC.

The rearrangement uses TRBV27 and TRBJ2-1; 14 nucleotides line up with TRBD2. CDR3 length: 15 residues. V gave up 5 bases and J gave up 6 bases; unmatched junction bases: 3. The germline gives CDR1 MNHEY, CDR2 SMNVEV (reference sequence). DNA of the CDR3: TGTGCCAGCAGTAAGACTAGCGGGAGGGCCAATGAGCAGTTCTTC. Residues: CASSKTSGRANEQFF.

The J gene is TRBJ1-4, the V gene TRBV19, with 8 bases identical to TRBD1. The junction had 6 bases not matched to a gene; V was cut back by 6 bases and J by 0 bases. Germline lookup yields CDR1 LNHDA and CDR2 SQIVND (reference sequence). The CDR3 has 16 amino acids. DNA of the CDR3: TGTGCCAGTAGCCGACAGGGGATTACAACTAATGAAAAACTGTTTTTT. It is translated as CASSRQGITTNEKLFF.

V and J are TRBV30 and TRBJ1-5; 11 bases are a match to TRBD1. The CDR3 has 15 residues. Trimming took 3 bases from V and 7 from J; bases not matched to a gene: 8. Germline assignment: CDR1 GTSNPN and CDR2 SVGIG (reference sequence). The CDR3 DNA reads as TGTGCCTGGAGCCTTGGGACAGGGGGAAAACAGCCCCAGCATTTT. It encodes CAWSLGTGGKQPQHF.

CDR3 DNA sequence: TGCGCCAGCAGCCAAGTTGTGAAAGGAACAGCCGACTCTGGAAACACCATATATTTT. Its protein product is CASSQVVKGTADSGNTIYF. V and J are TRBV4-1 and TRBJ1-3, with D hard to call. V shed 1 base and J shed 0 bases, with 19 bases lying between them. Germline CDR1 MGHRA, CDR2 YSYEKL. The CDR3 loop spans 19 amino acids.